What follows is one TCR beta chain and its context. Its antigen is not identified. The data were obtained in a study of shared clonotypes between healthy human individuals. Study-wide findings and caveats: The genetic and exposure-history diversity represented was limited by few donors.

The CDR3 has 16 residues. Deletions cut 0 bases from V and 0 bases from J, with 9 bases between. Germline values: CDR1 MGHRA, CDR2 YSYEKL. Assay: immunoSEQ multiplex PCR; the TCRdb copy retains only in-frame clones and omits some. The sample lists more than 2 million clones; 85% to 95% were seen once. The chain employs TRBV4-1 and TRBJ1-5; no clear D. The clonotype was recovered from a man aged 18 to 30 in good health. Sequencing was carried out using naive CD4+ T cells sorted from blood. Subset of the sample: CD45RA+ positively selected. CDR3 DNA: TGCGCCAGCAGCCAAGATTGGAGCTATAGCAATCAGCCCCAGCATTTT. Protein: CASSQDWSYSNQPQHF.